The 2 T cell receptor beta chains in this list originate from one sample, sequenced in a study of T cell responses to AZD1222 COVID-19 vaccine. Using immunoSEQ multiplex PCR, the repertoire was profiled, and TCRdb retains in-frame clones only, with some absent. This sample has some 150,000 clones, with roughly 89% found just once. The sample here was peripheral blood, taken 28 days after the second AZD1222 dose. Receptors originate from an adult who received the AZD1222 COVID-19 vaccine.

The chain uses TRBV5-8 and TRBJ2-1; D is possibly TRBD2 (5 bases). Trimming removed 5 bases at V and 3 bases at J, with 21 bases between. CDR1 SGHTS and CDR2 YDEGEE come from the germline V gene. The CDR3 covers 17 residues. CDR3 sequence: CASRRSPLGSVYNEQFF. The CDR3 DNA reads TGTGCCAGCAGGAGGTCTCCCCTAGGTAGCGTCTACAATGAGCAGTTCTTC.

V usage is TRBV6-1 and J usage is TRBJ2-7; TRBD1 agrees at 9 bases. CDR3 length: 15 amino acids. The V and J ends lost 3 bases and 3 bases, in that order; junction bases with no gene match: 6. CDR1 and CDR2 (germline): MNHNS, SASEGT. The CDR3 region is CASSDAQGASYEQYF. As DNA, the CDR3 is TGTGCCAGCAGTGACGCACAGGGGGCGAGCTACGAGCAGTACTTC.